This T cell receptor beta chain originates from a study of neurological immune-mediated disorders. The germline V gene encodes CDR1 SEHNR and CDR2 FQNEAQ (reference sequence). V lost 4 bases to trimming and J lost 7 bases, with 20 bases between them. The CDR3 length is 16 residues. This clonotype came up many times. Its specificity is unknown. Findings and limits, study-wide: Expansion of TCR clones was greatest in HTLV-1-associated myelopathy and smallest in multiple sclerosis, where it fell below that of healthy controls.

Each TCR transcript was tagged with a 10-nucleotide random UMI during 5'RACE. One entry per CDR3 protein results from TCRdb running MiXCR on the 5' RACE reads. The sample holds about 88,000 distinct CDR3 sequences, 3% to 4% seen once. This TCR was recovered from a woman between 18 and 29 years old with multiple sclerosis. Material for sequencing was PBMCs. This sequence joins TRBV7-9 and TRBJ2-1; D possibly corresponds to TRBD1 (6 bases). The CDR3 DNA reads TGTGCCAGCAGCTCGAGGCTCGACCCCACAGGGAATGAGCAGTTCTTC. Protein sequence: CASSSRLDPTGNEQFF. Full variable domain (remainder filled in from reference TRBV7-9 and TRBJ2-1): DTGVSQNPRHKITKRGQNVTFRCDPISEHNRLYWYRQTLGQGPEFLTYFQNEAQLEKSRLLSDRFSAERPKGSFSTLEIQRTEQGDSAMYLCASSSRLDPTGNEQFFGPGTRLTVL.